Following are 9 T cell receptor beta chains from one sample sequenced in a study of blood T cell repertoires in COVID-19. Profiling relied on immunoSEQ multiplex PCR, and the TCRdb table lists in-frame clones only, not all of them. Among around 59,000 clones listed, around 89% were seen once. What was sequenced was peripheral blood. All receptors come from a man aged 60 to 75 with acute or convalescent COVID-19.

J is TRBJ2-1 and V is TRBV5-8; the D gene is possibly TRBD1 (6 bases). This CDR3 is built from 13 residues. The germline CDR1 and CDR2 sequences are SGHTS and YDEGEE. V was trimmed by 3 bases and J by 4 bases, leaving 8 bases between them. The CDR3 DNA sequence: TGTGCCAGCAGCTCAGGACAGTACAATGAGCAGTTCTTC. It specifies CASSSGQYNEQFF.

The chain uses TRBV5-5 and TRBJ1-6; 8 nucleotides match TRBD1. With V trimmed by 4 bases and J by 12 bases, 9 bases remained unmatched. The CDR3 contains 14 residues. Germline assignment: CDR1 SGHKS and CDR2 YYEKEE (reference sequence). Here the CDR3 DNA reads TGTGCCAGCAGCGGGGATACAGGGGGGGAACCCCTCCACTTT. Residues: CASSGDTGGEPLHF.

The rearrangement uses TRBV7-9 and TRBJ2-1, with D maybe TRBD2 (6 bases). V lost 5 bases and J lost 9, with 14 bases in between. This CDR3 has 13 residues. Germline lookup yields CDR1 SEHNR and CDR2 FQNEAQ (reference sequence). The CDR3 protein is CASSAGGRGEQFF. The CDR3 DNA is TGTGCCAGCAGCGCCGGGGGAAGGGGTGAGCAGTTCTTC.

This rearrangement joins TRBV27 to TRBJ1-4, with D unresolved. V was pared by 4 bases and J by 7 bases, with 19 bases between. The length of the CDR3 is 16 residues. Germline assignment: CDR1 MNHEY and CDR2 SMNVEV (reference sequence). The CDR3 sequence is CASSSSLARRGEKLFF. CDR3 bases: TGTGCCAGCAGTTCCTCCCTGGCAAGACGAGGTGAAAAACTGTTTTTT.

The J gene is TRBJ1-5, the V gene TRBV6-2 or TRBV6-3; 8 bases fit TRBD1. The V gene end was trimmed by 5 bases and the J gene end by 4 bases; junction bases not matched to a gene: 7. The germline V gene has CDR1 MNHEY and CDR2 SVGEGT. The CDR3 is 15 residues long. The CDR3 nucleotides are TGTGCCAGCAGTCACCCAGGGGGCCAAAATCAGCCCCAGCATTTT. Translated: CASSHPGGQNQPQHF.

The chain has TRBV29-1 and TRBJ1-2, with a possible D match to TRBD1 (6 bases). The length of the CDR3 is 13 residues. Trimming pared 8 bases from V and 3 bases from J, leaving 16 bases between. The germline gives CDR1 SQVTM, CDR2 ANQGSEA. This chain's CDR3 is CSTEAGADYGYTF. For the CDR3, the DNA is TGCAGCACCGAGGCAGGGGCGGACTATGGCTACACCTTC.

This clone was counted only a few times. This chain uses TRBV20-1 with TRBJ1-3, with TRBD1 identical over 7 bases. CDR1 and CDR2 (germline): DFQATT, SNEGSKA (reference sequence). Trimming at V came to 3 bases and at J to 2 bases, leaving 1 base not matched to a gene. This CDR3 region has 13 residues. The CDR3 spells CSASQGAGNTIYF. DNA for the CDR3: TGCAGTGCTAGTCAGGGGGCTGGAAACACCATATATTTT.

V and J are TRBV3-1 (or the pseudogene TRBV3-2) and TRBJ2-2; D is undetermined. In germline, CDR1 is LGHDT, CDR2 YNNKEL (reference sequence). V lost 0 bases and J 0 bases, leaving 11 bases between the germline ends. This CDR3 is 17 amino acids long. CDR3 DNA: TGTGCCAGCAGCCAAGATCAGGCCAGCCCGAACACCGGGGAGCTGTTTTTT. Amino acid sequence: CASSQDQASPNTGELFF.

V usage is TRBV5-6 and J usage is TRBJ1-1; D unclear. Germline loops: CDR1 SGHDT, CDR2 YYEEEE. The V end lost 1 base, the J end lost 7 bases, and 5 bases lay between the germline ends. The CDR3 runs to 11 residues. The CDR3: CASSLTGEAFF. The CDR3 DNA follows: TGTGCCAGCAGCTTGACCGGTGAAGCTTTCTTT.